This T cell receptor (beta chain) was identified during a study of shared clonotypes between healthy human individuals. Each sorted subset replicate got 200 ng genomic DNA, approximately 27,000 genomes. Data came from immunoSEQ multiplex PCR; TCRdb stores just in-frame clones and leaves some out. This sample has around 600,000 clones; more than 95% occur once, and the top ten carry around 0.058%. General study findings and limits: Sequencing of the sorted subsets was shown by rarefaction to be incomplete despite large depth. Naive subsets tended to show greater estimated richness than memory subsets.

About this clone: The antigen remains unidentified.

Between the trimmed V and J ends, which lost 6 bases and 2 bases, there was a span of 17 bases. The CDR3 covers 15 residues. CDR1 SNHLY and CDR2 FYNNEI come from the germline V gene. Splitting of CD4+ cells produced CD45RA+ naive and CD45RA-negative memory subsets. Material for sequencing was naive CD4+ T cells sorted from blood. The sample's subset: CD45RA+ positively selected. This receptor was identified in a woman in her twenties or thirties in good health. This chain connects TRBV2 to TRBJ2-7; weak D call: TRBD2 (6 bases). For the CDR3, the DNA is TGTGCCAGCAGAGGTGGCCTAGCGAAGACCTACGAGCAGTACTTC. This translates into CASRGGLAKTYEQYF. Together with reference TRBV2 and TRBJ2-7, the CDR3 gives the full variable domain: EPEVTQTPSHQVTQMGQEVILRCVPISNHLYFYWYRQILGQKVEFLVSFYNNEISEKSEIFDDQFSVERPDGSNFTLKIRSTKLEDSAMYFCASRGGLAKTYEQYFGPGTRLTVT.